Included here is one T cell receptor beta chain sequence, with context. The data were obtained in a study of PD-L1 blockade in urothelial cancer. Study background: The median number of T cells present in blood samples was 130,000 to 150,000.

Profiling relied on immunoSEQ multiplex PCR, and the TCRdb table lists in-frame clones only, not all of them. The repertoire holds about 76,000 clones, 84% seen once, with roughly 4.8% in the top ten. The germline V and J ends were trimmed by 6 bases and 3 bases, with 9 bases remaining between them. The CDR3 loop spans 12 amino acids. CDR1 is MDHEN and CDR2 is SYDVKM in the germline V gene. Patients' urothelial carcinoma was locally advanced or metastatic. The starting material was PBMCs, obtained around atezolizumab (anti-PD-L1) treatment. This sequence originates from a man in his 70s with urothelial cancer. The chain has TRBV28 and TRBJ2-7; D uncertain. CDR3 sequence: CASSPPFYEQYF. CDR3 coding DNA: TGTGCCAGCAGCCCCCCATTCTACGAGCAGTACTTC.